The rows below give T cell receptor beta chains drawn from one sample of a study of CD8 T cells in ankylosing spondylitis. TCRdb reanalysed the 5' RACE reads using MiXCR and keeps one entry per CDR3 protein. In the table there are 350,000 to 550,000 distinct CDR3 sequences, roughly a quarter of which are singletons. The material sequenced was blood, either unsorted or a sorted T cell fraction (not recorded which). These receptors all stem from a male donor with ankylosing spondylitis. Each CDR3 is given with its conserved first and last residue. Each record gives: J gene, V gene, clone size, D gene, CDR3 protein, CDR3 DNA. D genes are given only for firm matches. Rows give clone size only sometimes, using once, few, many, or a class for an expanded clone.

TRBJ2-5,TRBV20-1,.,.,CSARDRSLGSETQYF,TGCAGTGCTAGAGATCGGAGCCTTGGGTCGGAGACCCAGTACTTC
TRBJ2-7,TRBV5-1,.,TRBD2,CASSSRGLAGVGEQYF,TGCGCCAGCAGCTCGAGGGGACTAGCGGGAGTCGGCGAGCAGTACTTC
TRBJ1-2,TRBV11-2,.,.,CASSLDQWQGVYGYTF,TGTGCCAGCAGCTTAGATCAATGGCAGGGTGTCTATGGCTACACCTTC
TRBJ2-2,TRBV6-1,few,TRBD2,CASSESLAGDTGELFF,TGTGCCAGCAGTGAATCCCTAGCGGGTGACACCGGGGAGCTGTTTTTT
TRBJ2-6,TRBV7-9,few,.,CASLHLHDSGANVLTF,TGTGCCAGCCTACACTTACACGACTCTGGGGCCAACGTCCTGACTTTC
TRBJ2-3,TRBV12-3/TRBV12-4,few,.,CASSLALGLVGDTQYF,TGTGCCAGCAGTTTAGCGCTGGGGCTAGTTGGAGATACGCAGTATTTT
TRBJ2-2,TRBV12-3/TRBV12-4,.,.,CASSLGQPNTGELFF,TGTGCCAGCAGTTTGGGGCAGCCGAACACCGGGGAGCTGTTTTTT
TRBJ1-3,TRBV11-2,.,.,CASSFGGDSGNTIYF,TGTGCCAGCAGCTTCGGCGGCGACTCTGGAAACACCATATATTTT
TRBJ1-1,TRBV20-1,.,.,CSATRDGNTEAFF,TGCAGTGCTACCAGGGACGGGAACACTGAAGCTTTCTTT
TRBJ1-3,TRBV29-1,few,.,CSAAVGNTIYF,TGCAGCGCCGCGGTCGGAAACACCATATATTTT
TRBJ1-2,TRBV3-1,few,.,CASSRNRERDGYTF,TGTGCCAGCAGCCGCAACAGGGAAAGGGATGGCTACACCTTC
TRBJ2-3,TRBV15,few,TRBD2,CATSRGASGSTDTQYF,TGTGCCACCAGCAGGGGGGCTAGCGGGAGTACAGATACGCAGTATTTT
TRBJ2-3,TRBV29-1,few,TRBD2,CSVENRGDTDTQYF,TGCAGCGTTGAAAACCGGGGGGACACAGATACGCAGTATTTT
TRBJ1-5,TRBV3-1,.,.,CASSQDIRNQPQHF,TGTGCCAGCAGCCAGGACATAAGAAATCAGCCCCAGCATTTT
TRBJ2-1,TRBV5-5,.,TRBD2,CASSLVLAGVIQQFF,TGTGCCAGCAGCTTGGTCCTAGCGGGAGTAATTCAGCAGTTCTTC
TRBJ2-1,TRBV12-3/TRBV12-4,many,TRBD2,CASRYLTGTSGILYNEQFF,TGTGCCAGCAGGTACCTTACCGGGACTAGCGGGATCCTCTACAATGAGCAGTTCTTC
TRBJ1-3,TRBV10-1,few,.,CASTQGPDPGNTIYF,TGCGCCAGCACCCAGGGCCCGGACCCTGGAAACACCATATATTTT